The rows below give T cell receptor beta chains drawn from one sample of a study of a mutant IDH1 vaccine in newly diagnosed glioma. The data were produced by immunoSEQ multiplex PCR, yet TCRdb's version contains in-frame clones alone and is incomplete. This sample has about 130,000 clones, with about 80% found just once. No antigen has been identified for these receptors. The sample was PBMCs, taken from a glioma patient whose treatment included an IDH1 peptide vaccine. The origin of the receptors is a man aged 35 to 55 with glioma. The CDR3 runs from the conserved cysteine through the conserved F or W. The D gene is left open where the match is weak. The size entry is marked missing in some rows and otherwise reads once, few, many or a size class.

j_call clone_size v_call d_call cdr3_aa cdr3_nt
TRBJ1-3 . TRBV7-9 . CASSQSQGTGNTIYF TGTGCCAGCAGTCAGAGTCAGGGGACTGGAAACACCATATATTTT
TRBJ2-7 once TRBV4-2 . CASSQVKDMGEQYF TGTGCCAGCAGCCAAGTGAAAGACATGGGCGAGCAGTACTTC
TRBJ2-7 . TRBV10-3 TRBD1 CATQGVGDEQYF TGTGCCACCCAGGGGGTCGGGGACGAGCAGTACTTC
TRBJ1-4 . TRBV5-1 . CASSSGAANEKLFF TGCGCCAGCAGCTCGGGCGCAGCTAATGAAAAACTGTTTTTT
TRBJ2-5 . TRBV10-3 . CAISEYQETQYF TGTGCCATCAGTGAGTACCAGGAGACCCAGTACTTC
TRBJ2-7 once TRBV21-1 . CASSKYWTSSYEQYF TGTGCCAGCAGCAAATACTGGACCTCCTCCTACGAGCAGTACTTC
TRBJ1-1 few TRBV21-1 . CASSKAGQNTEAFF TGTGCCAGCAGCAAAGCCGGGCAGAACACTGAAGCTTTCTTT
TRBJ2-7 . TRBV9 TRBD1 CASSVEGTGLGEQYF TGTGCCAGCAGCGTAGAAGGGACAGGGTTGGGGGAGCAGTACTTC
TRBJ1-2 . TRBV5-8 . CASSRTSGEGANYGYTF TGTGCCAGCAGCAGGACGAGTGGGGAGGGAGCTAACTATGGCTACACCTTC
TRBJ1-1 . TRBV30 . CAWGTTEAFF TGTGCCTGGGGGACGACTGAAGCTTTCTTT
TRBJ1-1 few TRBV5-1 . CASSSEWAGTEAFF TGCGCCAGCAGCTCGGAATGGGCTGGTACTGAAGCTTTCTTT
TRBJ2-1 few TRBV7-9 TRBD2 CASSTTGTSHEQFF TGTGCCAGCAGCACAACCGGGACTAGTCATGAGCAGTTCTTC
TRBJ2-7 few TRBV5-4 TRBD1 CASSLGRDSYEQYF TGTGCCAGCAGCTTGGGTAGGGACAGCTACGAGCAGTACTTC